Listed here is a single T cell receptor beta chain. These data originate in a study of shared clonotypes between healthy human individuals. Clones were sequenced by immunoSEQ multiplex PCR, and TCRdb holds only the in-frame ones, with some missing. The sample shows around 1.1 million clones, around 78% of them seen only once. Germline CDR1 KGHSH, CDR2 LQKENI. The V gene lost 4 bases and the J gene lost 1 base, with 11 bases spanning the gap. This CDR3 spans 14 amino acids. Material for sequencing was memory CD4+ T cells from PBMCs. Subset denoted: CD45RA-negative fraction. This TCR came from a man younger than 35 in good health. Some clones in this sample may be carry-over from other donors' samples. This rearrangement joins TRBV18 to TRBJ2-7; possible D gene TRBD1, 5 bases. Written as DNA, the CDR3 is TGTGCCAGCTCACTTAGCCAGGGTTCCTACGAGCAGTACTTC. It specifies CASSLSQGSYEQYF. Drawing the rest from reference TRBV18 and TRBJ2-7, the complete variable domain is NAGVMQNPRHLVRRRGQEARLRCSPMKGHSHVYWYRQLPEEGLKFMVYLQKENIIDESGMPKERFSAEFPKEGPSILRIQQVVRGDSAAYFCASSLSQGSYEQYFGPGTRLTVT.